This T cell receptor beta chain came from a study of Graves' ophthalmopathy and Graves' hyperthyroidism. On this clonotype: Antigen: not known.

TCR beta CDR3 amplification used RNA transcripts. Second-round multiplex PCR followed a first-round RT-PCR using HTBI primers. A single record per CDR3 protein comes from TCRdb applying MiXCR to the multiplex PCR reads. This sample has 300,000 to 400,000 distinct CDR3 sequences, with 17% found just once. Study-level points and caveats: Blood shared most expanded thyroid clonotypes above 0.001 frequency. Discriminating ophthalmopathy from stable hyperthyroidism, a 13-signature model attained a sensitivity of about 90% and a specificity of 81.08%.

Trimming at V came to 4 bases and at J to 3 bases, leaving 4 bases not matched to a gene. The CDR3 contains 15 residues. The source is an adult man with Graves' ophthalmopathy. The rearrangement uses TRBV12-3 or TRBV12-4 and TRBJ1-2; 11 bases map to TRBD1. Material for sequencing was peripheral blood. CDR3 loop: CASSSDRGRYYGYTF. The CDR3 coding sequence is TGTGCCAGCAGTTCGGACAGGGGGCGATACTATGGCTACACCTTC.